The 14 T cell receptor beta chains below were found in one sample sequenced in a study of blood T cell repertoires in COVID-19. Sequencing was performed with immunoSEQ multiplex PCR; in TCRdb, only in-frame clones are kept and a portion is missing. The sample contains around 200,000 clones, around four fifths of which appear only once. The sequencing input was peripheral blood. These receptors were collected from a man between 45 and 60 years old with active or convalescent COVID-19.

This chain uses TRBV5-6 with TRBJ1-1; 10 bases map to TRBD1. The V gene's germline CDR1 is SGHDT and CDR2 YYEEEE. The CDR3 has 13 amino acids. V lost 1 base, J lost 10 bases, and 4 bases stayed unmatched. The CDR3 region has the DNA TGTGCCAGCAGCTTGTTCTGGGACAGGGGAGCTTTCTTT. Protein: CASSLFWDRGAFF.

The genes are TRBV3-1 (or the pseudogene TRBV3-2) and TRBJ2-5, with a tentative D call TRBD2 (5 bases). This CDR3 comprises 12 residues. The V gene lost 4 bases and the J gene lost 4 bases, with 7 bases spanning the gap. CDR1 and CDR2 (germline): LGHDT, YNNKEL (reference sequence). CDR3 amino acids: CASSRSGETQYF. The CDR3 nucleotides are TGTGCCAGCAGCCGCAGCGGAGAGACCCAGTACTTC.

This rearrangement joins TRBV6-5 to TRBJ1-2; TRBD1 matches 9 bases. The CDR3 totals 14 residues. CDR1 and CDR2 (germline): MNHEY, SVGAGI. Unmatched junction bases numbered 11, after V lost 7 bases and J lost 8 bases. CDR3 sequence: CASIQTGGRKGYTF. In DNA, the CDR3 is TGTGCCAGCATACAGACAGGGGGGAGGAAGGGCTACACCTTC.

This rearrangement joins TRBV20-1 to TRBJ1-2; D is uncertain. The CDR3 totals 11 residues. V lost 6 bases, J lost 4 bases, and 9 bases lay in between. Germline-derived CDR1 and CDR2 are DFQATT and SNEGSKA (reference sequence). In DNA, the CDR3 is TGCAGTGCCGGAGCGGTCTATGGCTACACCTTC. Amino acid sequence: CSAGAVYGYTF.

CDR3 sequence: CASSPLSGQGASAIYGYTF. As DNA, the CDR3 is TGTGCCAGCTCACCTCTTTCCGGACAGGGGGCGTCGGCTATCTATGGCTACACCTTC. V is TRBV18 and J is TRBJ1-2, with TRBD1 identical over 11 bases. Germline CDR1 and CDR2: KGHSH and LQKENI. After removal of 3 bases from V and 4 bases from J, the junction contained 16 bases not matched to a gene. CDR3 length: 19 amino acids. The variable domain in full, completed from reference TRBV18 and TRBJ1-2, reads NAGVMQNPRHLVRRRGQEARLRCSPMKGHSHVYWYRQLPEEGLKFMVYLQKENIIDESGMPKERFSAEFPKEGPSILRIQQVVRGDSAAYFCASSPLSGQGASAIYGYTFGSGTRLTVV.

V and J are TRBV18 and TRBJ1-1; 9 positions agree with TRBD1. V was clipped by 2 bases and J by 6 bases; unmatched bases: 4. The CDR3 totals 14 residues. Germline V gene lookup returns CDR1 KGHSH and CDR2 LQKENI. This chain's CDR3 is CASSPKQGAPEAFF. The CDR3 DNA reads as TGTGCCAGCTCACCAAAACAGGGGGCGCCTGAAGCTTTCTTT.

The chain employs TRBV9 and TRBJ2-3; 7 bases are shared with TRBD1. This CDR3 spans 14 amino acids. V lost 2 bases, J lost 4 bases, and 4 bases stayed unmatched. Germline loops: CDR1 SGDLS, CDR2 YYNGEE. This CDR3 is CASSVLTGADTQYF. CDR3 in DNA: TGTGCCAGCAGCGTCCTAACAGGGGCAGATACGCAGTATTTT.

The chain is built from TRBV4-1 and TRBJ2-2; 8 bases are a match to TRBD2. Germline CDR1 reads MGHRA; CDR2 reads YSYEKL. V was pared by 4 bases and J by 0 bases, with 7 bases of the junction left unmatched. The CDR3 consists of 17 residues. CDR3 nucleotides: TGCGCCAGCAGCCGGGGTCGGGGGGGAGCGAACACCGGGGAGCTGTTTTTT. It yields the protein CASSRGRGGANTGELFF.

V usage is TRBV15 and J usage is TRBJ1-1; D is ambiguous. Germline loops: CDR1 LNHNV, CDR2 YYDKDF (reference sequence). The CDR3 is 14 amino acids. Trimming took off 0 bases at V and 7 bases at J, with 12 bases between the two ends. The CDR3 protein is CATSRDRRSDEAFF. In DNA form, the CDR3 reads TGTGCCACCAGCAGAGATCGGCGGTCAGATGAAGCTTTCTTT.

A few counts support this clone. V and J are TRBV9 and TRBJ2-3; TRBD2 agrees at 7 bases. Germline V gene lookup returns CDR1 SGDLS and CDR2 YYNGEE. The CDR3 is 14 residues long. Trimming cost V 6 bases and J 0 bases; bases outside gene matches: 4. The CDR3 spells CASTRTRSTDTQYF. CDR3 bases: TGTGCCAGCACCCGGACTAGGAGCACAGATACGCAGTATTTT.

This chain links TRBV7-6 with TRBJ2-7; no clear D gene. Germline V gives CDR1 SGHVS, CDR2 FNYEAQ. The ends were cut back, 0 bases at V and 1 base at J, with 7 bases in the middle. There are 14 residues in the CDR3. CDR3 DNA sequence: TGTGCCAGCAGCTTAGCGGCTCCGTCCTACGAGCAGTACTTC. The encoded protein is CASSLAAPSYEQYF.

This clone rates as medium-sized. The V call is TRBV7-8, the J call TRBJ1-2; 7 positions agree with TRBD1. The CDR3 runs to 15 residues. With V trimmed by 5 bases and J by 3 bases, 9 bases remained unmatched. The germline V gene encodes CDR1 SGHVS and CDR2 FQNEAQ. CDR3 coding DNA: TGTGCCAGCAGCCCAGGGACAGATTCCTACTATGGCTACACCTTC. It encodes CASSPGTDSYYGYTF.

The chain couples TRBV5-6 to TRBJ2-7; D perhaps matches TRBD1 (5 bases). The CDR3 sequence is 17 residues long. Trimming removed 0 bases at V and 0 bases at J, with 16 bases between. Germline lookup yields CDR1 SGHDT and CDR2 YYEEEE. The chain's CDR3 is CASSLEETGFSSYEQYF. Written as DNA, the CDR3 is TGTGCCAGCAGCTTGGAGGAAACAGGCTTCAGCTCCTACGAGCAGTACTTC.

The V gene is TRBV9, the J gene TRBJ2-2; 10 nucleotides agree with TRBD2. Germline V gene data show CDR1 as SGDLS and CDR2 as YYNGEE. This CDR3 has 17 amino acids. The V and J ends lost 0 bases and 7 bases, in that order; junction bases with no gene match: 9. The CDR3 region is CASSVAPSGRANGELFF. DNA for the CDR3: TGTGCCAGCAGCGTAGCCCCCAGCGGGAGGGCCAACGGGGAGCTGTTTTTT.